This T cell receptor (beta chain) is from a study of T cells after yellow fever vaccination. The TCR cDNA carried a universal primer site and UMIs from 5'RACE template switching. TCRdb reanalysed the 5' RACE reads using MiXCR and keeps one entry per CDR3 protein. The table has roughly 500,000 distinct CDR3 sequences, 19% seen once. This CDR3 contains 15 residues. Germline CDR1 and CDR2: SGHTA and FQGNSA. Deletions cut 6 bases from V and 1 base from J, with 10 bases between. The V call is TRBV7-2, the J call TRBJ2-6; no firm D call. This sequence was found in a young man who received the YFV17D yellow fever vaccine. The specimen was PBMCs, collected 15 days after the yellow fever booster vaccination. CDR3 region: CASRFDQSGANVLTF. The CDR3 bases are TGTGCCAGCAGATTCGACCAGTCTGGGGCCAACGTCCTGACTTTC.